This entry is about one TCR beta chain. Its antigen is as yet unknown. An end of the junction differs from the germline gene, which may be a read error. The source of the sample is a study of shared clonotypes between healthy human individuals. Findings and caveats of the study: Sequencing depth was expected to affect clonotype sharing among donors. A reduction in generation probabilities was seen for non-shared clonotypes relative to those shared by all four donors. Approximately 4.6% of naive CD4 clonotypes were common to several donors. Specimens sampled were limited to blood, with tissue repertoires likely differing.

Germline assignment: CDR1 MNHNY and CDR2 SVGAGI (reference sequence). CDR3 length: 14 residues. TCRdb's table, derived via immunoSEQ multiplex PCR, lists solely in-frame clones and lacks some. The repertoire holds 2 million to 2.5 million clones, with about 95% as singletons. The genes are TRBV6-6 and TRBJ1-3; no firm D call. Material for sequencing was naive CD4+ T cells sorted from blood. Subset: CD45RA+ positively selected. The source of this sequence is a man younger than 30 in good health. The CDR3 spells CASRYSDSGNTIYF. DNA for the CDR3: TGTGCCAGCAGGTACTCAGACTCTGGAAACACCATATATTTT.